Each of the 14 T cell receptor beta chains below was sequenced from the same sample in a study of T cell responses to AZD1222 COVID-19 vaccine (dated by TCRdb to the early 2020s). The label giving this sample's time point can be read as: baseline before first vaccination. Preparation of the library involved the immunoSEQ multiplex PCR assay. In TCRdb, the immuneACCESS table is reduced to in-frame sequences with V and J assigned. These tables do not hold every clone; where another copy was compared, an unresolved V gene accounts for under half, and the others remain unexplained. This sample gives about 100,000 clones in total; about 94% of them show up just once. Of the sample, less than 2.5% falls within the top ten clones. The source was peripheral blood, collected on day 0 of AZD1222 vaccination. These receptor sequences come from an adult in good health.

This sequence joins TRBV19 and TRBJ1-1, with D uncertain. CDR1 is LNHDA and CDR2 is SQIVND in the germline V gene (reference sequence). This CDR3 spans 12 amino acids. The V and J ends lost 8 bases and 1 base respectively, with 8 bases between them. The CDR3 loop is CASSVWNTEAFF. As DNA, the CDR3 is TGTGCCAGTTCCGTTTGGAACACTGAAGCTTTCTTT.

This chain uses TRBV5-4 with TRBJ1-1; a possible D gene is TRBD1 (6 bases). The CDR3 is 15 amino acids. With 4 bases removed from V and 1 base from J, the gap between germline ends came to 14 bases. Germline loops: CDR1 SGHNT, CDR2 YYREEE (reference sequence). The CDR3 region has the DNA TGTGCCAGCAGCAGACCCGGGGGCCAGAACACTGAAGCTTTCTTT. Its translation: CASSRPGGQNTEAFF.

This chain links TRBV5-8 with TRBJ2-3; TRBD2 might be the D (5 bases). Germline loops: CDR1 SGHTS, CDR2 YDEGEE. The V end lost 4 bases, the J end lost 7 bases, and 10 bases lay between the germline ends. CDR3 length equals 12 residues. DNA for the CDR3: TGTGCCAGCAGCCCAACGGGATATACGCAGTATTTT. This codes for CASSPTGYTQYF.

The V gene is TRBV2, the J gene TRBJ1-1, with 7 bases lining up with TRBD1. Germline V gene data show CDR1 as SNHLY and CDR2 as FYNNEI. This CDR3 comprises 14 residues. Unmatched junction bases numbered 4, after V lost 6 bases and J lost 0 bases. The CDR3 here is CASSQTGLNTEAFF. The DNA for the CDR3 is TGTGCCAGCAGCCAGACAGGGCTGAACACTGAAGCTTTCTTT.

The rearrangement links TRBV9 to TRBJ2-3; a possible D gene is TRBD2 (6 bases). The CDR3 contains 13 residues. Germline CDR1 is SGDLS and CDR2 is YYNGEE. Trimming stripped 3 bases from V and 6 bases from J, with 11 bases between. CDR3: CASSAARGDTQYF. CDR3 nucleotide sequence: TGTGCCAGCAGCGCAGCCCGGGGGGATACGCAGTATTTT.

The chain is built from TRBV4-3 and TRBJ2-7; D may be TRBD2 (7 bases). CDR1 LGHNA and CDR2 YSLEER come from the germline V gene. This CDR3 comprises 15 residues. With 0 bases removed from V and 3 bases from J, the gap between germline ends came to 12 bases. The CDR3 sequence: CASSQDGGQGYEQYF. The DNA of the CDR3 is TGCGCCAGCAGCCAAGACGGGGGGCAGGGCTACGAGCAGTACTTC.

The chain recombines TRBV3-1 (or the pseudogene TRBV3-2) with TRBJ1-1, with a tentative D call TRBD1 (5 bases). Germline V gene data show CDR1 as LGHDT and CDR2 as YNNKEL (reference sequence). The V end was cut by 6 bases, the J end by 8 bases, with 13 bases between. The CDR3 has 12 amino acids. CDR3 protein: CASRGTGLEAFF. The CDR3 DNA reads TGTGCCAGCAGGGGGACCGGGTTAGAAGCTTTCTTT.

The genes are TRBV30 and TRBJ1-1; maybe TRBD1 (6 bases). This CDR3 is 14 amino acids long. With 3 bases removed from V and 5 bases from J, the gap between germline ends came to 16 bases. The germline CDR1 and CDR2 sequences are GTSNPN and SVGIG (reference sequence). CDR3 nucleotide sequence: TGTGCCTGGAGACTCGGGGGCCCACGGACTGAAGCTTTCTTT. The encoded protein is CAWRLGGPRTEAFF.

The CDR3 spells CAISELGQGTTEAFF. For the CDR3, the DNA is TGTGCCATCAGTGAGTTGGGACAGGGGACCACTGAAGCTTTCTTT. V and J are TRBV10-3 and TRBJ1-1; 10 bases fit TRBD1. With V trimmed by 1 base and J by 4 bases, 3 bases remained unmatched. CDR1 is ENHRY, CDR2 SYGVKD, per germline. This CDR3 contains 15 residues.

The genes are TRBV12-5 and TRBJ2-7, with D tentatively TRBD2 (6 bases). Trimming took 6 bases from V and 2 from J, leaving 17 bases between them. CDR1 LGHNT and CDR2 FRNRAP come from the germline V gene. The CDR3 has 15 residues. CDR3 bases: TGTGCTAGTGGGACCCGGGACGGGGGTACCTACGAGCAGTACTTC. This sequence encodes CASGTRDGGTYEQYF.

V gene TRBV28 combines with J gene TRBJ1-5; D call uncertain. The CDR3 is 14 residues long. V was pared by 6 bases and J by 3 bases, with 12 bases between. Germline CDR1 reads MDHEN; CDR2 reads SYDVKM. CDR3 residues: CASRTGEVNQPQHF. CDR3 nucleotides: TGTGCCAGCAGAACGGGTGAGGTCAATCAGCCCCAGCATTTT.

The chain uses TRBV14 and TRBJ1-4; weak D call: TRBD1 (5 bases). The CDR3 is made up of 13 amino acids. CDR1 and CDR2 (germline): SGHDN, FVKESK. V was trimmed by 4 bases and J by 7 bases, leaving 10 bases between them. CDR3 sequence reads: CASSRGGGEKLFF. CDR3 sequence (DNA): TGTGCCAGCAGCCGAGGCGGGGGTGAAAAACTGTTTTTT.

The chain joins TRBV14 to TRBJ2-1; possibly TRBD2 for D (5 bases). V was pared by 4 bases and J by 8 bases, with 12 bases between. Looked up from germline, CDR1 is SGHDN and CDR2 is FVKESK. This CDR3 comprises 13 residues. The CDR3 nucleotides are TGTGCCAGCAGCCGGACTTGGAATCATGAGCAGTTCTTC. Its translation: CASSRTWNHEQFF.

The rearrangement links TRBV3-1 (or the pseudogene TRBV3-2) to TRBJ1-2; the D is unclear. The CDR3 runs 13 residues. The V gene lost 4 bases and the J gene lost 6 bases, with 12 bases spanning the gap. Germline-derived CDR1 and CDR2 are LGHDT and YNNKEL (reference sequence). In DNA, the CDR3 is TGTGCCAGCAGCCTCCCGGGGAACGATGGCTACACCTTC. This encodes CASSLPGNDGYTF.